Included here is one T cell receptor (beta chain) sequence, with context. It has no known antigen specificity. It has no much larger one-base neighbor in the sample; base qualities were not kept. This record comes from a study of shared clonotypes between healthy human individuals (dated by TCRdb to 2018 to 2020). Concerning the study at large: Three men and a couple of women, aged 18 to 49 years, made up the cohort. For each donor, CD4 naive and CD4 memory were each run on three plates, CD8 naive on two plates, and CD8 memory on one plate. To estimate repertoire size and how much clonotype sharing occurs between individuals, the study deeply sequenced the blood TCR repertoires of 4 to 6 healthy adults. Different laboratories and diverse techniques were used to prepare libraries and sequence TCR repertoires, to increase sequencing depth and limit assay-specific biases. Per donor, leukapheresis produced somewhere between about 0.9 and 9 billion PBMCs. Study-wide conclusions, independent of this receptor: Across several donors, approximately 5% of naive CD4, roughly 3.4% of naive CD8, about 2.3% of memory CD4, and 0.3% to 0.45% of memory CD8 clonotypes were shared. Even with the large sequencing depth, rarefaction of the sorted-subset datasets indicated that sequencing was incomplete. The small number of donors limited the genetic and exposure-history diversity represented. Pairwise subsampling indicated that sequencing depth was expected to affect the degree of clonotype sharing among donors. Higher generation probabilities were observed for clonotypes shared by all four sorted-subset donors than for non-shared clonotypes. Sampling was limited to blood, and TCR repertoires in tissue likely differ from TCR repertoires in blood. Estimated clonotype richness was generally larger for naive than for memory subsets.

Using the deep immunoSEQ assay, multiplex PCR amplified TCR CDR3 regions from genomic DNA. For each cell subset, the extracted genomic DNA was distributed evenly across all wells of several immunoSEQ 96-well plates, and each plate served as one replicate. For sorted subsets, about 200 ng genomic DNA, equal to 30,000 or so T cell genomes, was loaded into each replicate PCR. Purified libraries were measured with a Qubit 3.0 fluorometer, size-checked on a Bioanalyzer 2100, and measured again with the KAPA Library Quantification kit. Every immunoSEQ 96-well plate was sequenced on a separate single-read 150-cycle Illumina NextSeq 550 flow cell. On the authors' methods: Because only junctional sequences without quality scores were contained in the immunoSEQ output, filtering matching that applied to full-length reads could not be performed. Sequences were annotated with PyIR, a Python wrapper for IgBLAST v1.9, and V/J genes and CDR3 were assigned using IMGT germline references. Any read was removed if the V/J assignment was weak (E-value above 1e-6), the CDR3 was missing, or the read contained stop codons, out-of-frame junctions, or ambiguous translated residues. V3J clonotypes were defined as sequences sharing an identical inferred V gene, J gene, and CDR3 amino acid sequence. To compute the percentage overlap between repertoires, the number of shared unique clonotypes was divided by the size of the smaller repertoire. Repertoire richness was assessed with RTK rarefaction, the Chao1 estimator, and Recon v2.1 estimates of unobserved clonotypes. Generation probabilities for all TCRbeta clonotypes obtained by the gDNA method from a few donors were computed using OLGA. TCRdb retrieved this table from immuneACCESS and kept in-frame rearrangements only. Not all clones are present; in checked studies, unresolved V genes account for under half, and no reason is known for the remainder. V and J calls and clone size are copied from that table; D and trimming were computed from the DNA. In all, the sample holds some 1,600,000 clones, and 95% to 99% of those were seen once. Jointly, the top ten make up roughly 0.4% of the sample.

The donors were healthy, HIV-negative adults with no recently reported acute infections or vaccinations. Only Caucasian adults living in Nashville, Tennessee, USA were represented among the donors. Magnetic negative selection was used to enrich CD4+ T cells, after which naive cells were positively selected on CD45RA and the negative fraction became the memory subset. After blood collection by leukapheresis, PBMCs were isolated using Ficoll-Histopaque density gradient centrifugation and then cryopreserved in the vapor phase of liquid nitrogen. Analytical flow cytometry was used to check the purity and quantity of each magnetically sorted T cell population. From each sorted fraction, genomic DNA was isolated and quantified by UV absorbance on a Nanodrop 2000c. Reading from cysteine to phenylalanine, the CDR3 counts 10 amino acids. The retained sequence is limited to the CDR3, 30 bases, with the frame set at the first base. The CDR1 and CDR2 encoded by the germline V gene (reference sequence) are DFQATT and SNEGSKA. Trimming removed 6 bases from V and 10 bases from J, leaving 10 bases between the germline ends.

Recombination linked TRBV20-1 to TRBJ2-1; TRBD2 might be the D gene, on 5 matching bases. The specimen was naive CD4+ T cells sorted from blood. Per the publication, the cell subset or site label means: CD45RA+ positively selected. The receptor's source is a man aged 25-45 years in good health. DNA sequence: TGCAGTGCGACCGGGGTAGAGCAGTTCTTC. Translated, it gives CSATGVEQFF.